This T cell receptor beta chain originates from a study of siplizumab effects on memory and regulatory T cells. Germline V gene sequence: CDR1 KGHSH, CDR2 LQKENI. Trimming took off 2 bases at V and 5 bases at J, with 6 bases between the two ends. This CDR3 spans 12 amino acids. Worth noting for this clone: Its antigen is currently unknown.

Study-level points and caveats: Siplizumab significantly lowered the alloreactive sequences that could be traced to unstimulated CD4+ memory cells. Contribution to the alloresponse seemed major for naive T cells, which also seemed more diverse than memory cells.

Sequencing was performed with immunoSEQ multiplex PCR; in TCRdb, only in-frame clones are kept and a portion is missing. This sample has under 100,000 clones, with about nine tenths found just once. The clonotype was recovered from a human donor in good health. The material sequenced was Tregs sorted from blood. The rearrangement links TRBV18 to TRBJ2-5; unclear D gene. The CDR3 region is CASSPSEETQYF. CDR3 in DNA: TGTGCCAGCTCACCATCGGAGGAGACCCAGTACTTC.